These T cell receptor beta chains were read from a single sample in a study of cytomegalovirus exposure and HLA in healthy donors. This table comes from immunoSEQ multiplex PCR, and its TCRdb copy is limited to in-frame clones, with some not included. The sample records around 95,000 clones, 75% to 85% being singletons. Material for sequencing was PBMCs. These receptors all stem from a man aged 25-45 years in good health and CMV-seropositive. CDR3s include the opening cysteine and the closing phenylalanine or tryptophan. Each record gives: J gene, V gene, D gene, clone size, CDR3 DNA, CDR3 protein. D genes are given only for firm matches. Expanded clones are given a class, and other clones once, few, many or no size at all.

>TRBJ2-1|TRBV29-1|TRBD2|.
TGCAGCGTTTTCGGACTAGCGGGCGGCAATGAGCAGTTCTTC
CSVFGLAGGNEQFF
>TRBJ2-1|TRBV5-1|.|.
TGCGCCAGCAGCTTGGTGGGAGGTGTACACAATGAGCAGTTCTTC
CASSLVGGVHNEQFF
>TRBJ2-3|TRBV6-5|TRBD2|.
TGTGCCAGCAGTTATTTAGCGGGAGGGCCGTGGGATACGCAGTATTTT
CASSYLAGGPWDTQYF
>TRBJ1-1|TRBV6-5|.|.
TGTGCCACAGCGACGGGACACCTGAACACTGAAGCTTTCTTT
CATATGHLNTEAFF
>TRBJ1-3|TRBV2|.|.
TGTGCCAGCAGTGAAGATCTTTCTAACACCATATATTTT
CASSEDLSNTIYF
>TRBJ1-4|TRBV6-5|.|few
TGTGCCAGCAGTTACACAGGGAGTGAAAAACTGTTTTTT
CASSYTGSEKLFF
>TRBJ1-1|TRBV6-1|.|.
TGTGCCAGCAGTGAAGGTGGCAGGAACACTGAAGCTTTCTTT
CASSEGGRNTEAFF
>TRBJ1-1|TRBV12-5|.|.
TGTGCTAGTGGTCCAGGGAACACTGAAGCTTTCTTT
CASGPGNTEAFF
>TRBJ1-5|TRBV2|.|few
TGTGCCACCCGGGATTATAGCAATCAGCCCCAGCATTTT
CATRDYSNQPQHF
>TRBJ2-2|TRBV6-1|.|.
TGTGCCAGCAGTGAACCGAGGGACACCGGGGAGCTGTTTTTT
CASSEPRDTGELFF
>TRBJ2-7|TRBV11-3|.|.
TGTGCCAGCAGCTTATCAGGGGTCGGGTACGAGCAGTACTTC
CASSLSGVGYEQYF
>TRBJ1-1|TRBV29-1|.|few
TGCAGCGTCAGGGTAAACCCGAACACTGAAGCTTTCTTT
CSVRVNPNTEAFF
>TRBJ1-2|TRBV28|TRBD1|.
TGTGCCAGCAGTTCTCCGGGACAGGGGGGATCAGGCTACACCTTC
CASSSPGQGGSGYTF
>TRBJ1-1|TRBV5-1|.|few
TGCGCCAGCAGCGGAACAGGGCTGTCGGGCACTGAAGCTTTCTTT
CASSGTGLSGTEAFF
>TRBJ1-2|TRBV28|.|.
TGTGCCAGCAGTCTCTATAAGAGTGGCTACACCTTC
CASSLYKSGYTF
>TRBJ2-7|TRBV27|TRBD1|.
TGTGCCAGCAGTCTCCTTCCGGGACAGGGGGCCTACGAGCAGTACTTC
CASSLLPGQGAYEQYF
>TRBJ2-7|TRBV5-1|TRBD1|.
TGCGCCAGCAGCTTGGAGGGACAGGGCGTCCACGAGCAGTACTTC
CASSLEGQGVHEQYF
>TRBJ1-2|TRBV13|.|.
TGTGCCAGCAGCTTAGTCGGAGGGCATATTAACTATGGCTACACCTTC
CASSLVGGHINYGYTF
>TRBJ2-1|TRBV29-1|.|.
TGCAGCGTCACCTGGGGGGGCGATGAGCAGTTCTTC
CSVTWGGDEQFF
>TRBJ2-2|TRBV9|TRBD2|.
TGTGCCAGCAGCGTAGCGAATAGCGGGATCCCCGGGGAGCTGTTTTTT
CASSVANSGIPGELFF